A selection of T cell receptor beta chains follows, all from one sample in a study of control samples from healthy donors and cancer patients. TCRdb's table, derived via immunoSEQ multiplex PCR, lists solely in-frame clones and lacks some. Of approximately 86,000 clones in the sample, more than 75% were seen once. The material sequenced was blood. The receptors stem from a young man in good health. CDR3s include the opening cysteine and the closing phenylalanine or tryptophan. A D gene is named only where the DNA matches it firmly. Some rows have no size entry. The others give once, few or many, or a class for an expanded clone.

j_call d_call v_call clone_size cdr3_aa cdr3_nt
TRBJ2-2 TRBD1 TRBV27 NA CASRPPGTGGFTGELFF TGTGCCAGCAGGCCCCCCGGGACAGGGGGCTTCACCGGGGAGCTGTTTTTT
TRBJ1-4 NA TRBV5-4 NA CASSGEDSPTNEKLFF TGTGCCAGCAGCGGGGAGGACAGTCCAACTAATGAAAAACTGTTTTTT
TRBJ2-5 NA TRBV5-1 once CASSRPGEETQYF TGCGCCAGCAGCCGGCCCGGGGAAGAGACCCAGTACTTC
TRBJ1-4 NA TRBV5-1 NA CASSTGQPTNEKLFF TGCGCCAGCAGCACCGGACAGCCAACTAATGAAAAACTGTTTTTT
TRBJ2-5 TRBD2 TRBV4-1 once CASSLFTSGASETQYF TGCGCCAGCAGCCTTTTTACTAGCGGGGCATCGGAGACCCAGTACTTC
TRBJ1-1 NA TRBV15 NA CATSSPGTEAFF TGTGCCACCAGCTCTCCAGGGACTGAAGCTTTCTTT
TRBJ2-1 TRBD2 TRBV3-1/TRBV3-2 NA CASSPRGGLAAFVSYNEQFF TGTGCCAGCAGCCCCCGAGGAGGACTAGCGGCTTTCGTCTCCTACAATGAGCAGTTCTTC
TRBJ2-1 NA TRBV30 many CAWSVLVNEQFF TGTGCCTGGAGTGTACTAGTCAATGAGCAGTTCTTC
TRBJ1-2 NA TRBV7-6 NA CASSPEGGHVYGYTF TGTGCCAGCAGCCCAGAGGGGGGGCACGTCTATGGCTACACCTTC
TRBJ2-5 TRBD2 TRBV15 NA CATSRGALAGATTQYF TGTGCCACCAGCAGGGGGGCGCTAGCGGGGGCGACGACCCAGTACTTC
TRBJ2-1 TRBD2 TRBV24-1 NA CATSDVGGKVDEQFF TGTGCCACCAGTGATGTGGGGGGGAAAGTCGATGAGCAGTTCTTC
TRBJ2-7 NA TRBV20-1 NA CSAGYEQYF TGCAGTGCTGGATACGAGCAGTACTTC
TRBJ1-4 NA TRBV29-1 NA CSASDSTTNEKLFF TGCAGCGCCTCCGACAGTACAACTAATGAAAAACTGTTTTTT
TRBJ2-1 NA TRBV1 NA CTSSQDGGGPHNEQFF TGCACCAGCAGCCAAGATGGGGGGGGGCCCCACAATGAGCAGTTCTTC
TRBJ2-7 NA TRBV6-2/TRBV6-3 NA CASSYSPYEQYF TGTGCCAGCAGTTACTCGCCCTACGAGCAGTACTTC
TRBJ2-5 TRBD2 TRBV5-4 NA CASSPYGAGGYQETQYF TGTGCCAGCAGCCCCTACGGGGCGGGGGGGTATCAAGAGACCCAGTACTTC
TRBJ2-3 NA TRBV3-1/TRBV3-2 NA CASSPSSDTQYF TGTGCCAGCAGCCCCAGCTCAGATACGCAGTATTTT
TRBJ2-1 NA TRBV29-1 NA CSVEGDLDGRGLGQLNEQFF TGCAGCGTTGAAGGGGACCTGGACGGAAGGGGACTCGGTCAACTCAATGAGCAGTTCTTC
TRBJ1-1 NA TRBV5-1 NA CASRVTWSVNTEAFF TGCGCCAGCAGAGTCACGTGGAGTGTGAACACTGAAGCTTTCTTT
TRBJ2-3 NA TRBV5-4 NA CASSLDQRSTDTQYF TGTGCCAGCAGCTTGGACCAACGAAGCACAGATACGCAGTATTTT
TRBJ2-3 NA TRBV9 NA CASSRGWQDTQYF TGTGCCAGCAGTCGGGGGTGGCAAGATACGCAGTATTTT
TRBJ2-3 NA TRBV5-1 NA CASSSDRPDTQYF TGCGCCAGCAGCTCGGATCGGCCAGATACGCAGTATTTT
TRBJ2-2 NA TRBV4-1 NA CASSQGQELLTGELFF TGCGCCAGCAGCCAAGGGCAGGAGTTACTTACCGGGGAGCTGTTTTTT
TRBJ2-3 NA TRBV11-3 once CASSPGRQGRRTDTQYF TGTGCCAGCAGCCCAGGCCGGCAGGGGCGCCGCACAGATACGCAGTATTTT
TRBJ1-5 TRBD1 TRBV7-2 NA CASSKDRARKSNQPQHF TGTGCCAGCAGCAAGGACAGGGCGAGGAAAAGCAATCAGCCCCAGCATTTT
TRBJ2-7 TRBD1 TRBV4-1 NA CASSLGQGGGYEQYF TGCGCCAGCAGCTTGGGACAGGGAGGAGGGTACGAGCAGTACTTC
TRBJ1-2 TRBD1 TRBV7-2 NA CASSPLAGQGIYGYTF TGTGCCAGCAGCCCTTTAGCTGGACAGGGAATATATGGCTACACCTTC
TRBJ1-1 NA TRBV18 NA CASSPRQVDTEAFF TGTGCCAGCTCACCGAGGCAGGTTGACACTGAAGCTTTCTTT
TRBJ2-1 NA TRBV10-2 NA CASSESSSYNEQFF TGCGCCAGCAGTGAGTCGAGCAGCTACAATGAGCAGTTCTTC
TRBJ1-1 NA TRBV5-1 NA CASSLGQEGGRTEAFF TGCGCCAGCAGCTTGGGTCAGGAGGGCGGGAGGACTGAAGCTTTCTTT
TRBJ1-5 TRBD1 TRBV2 once CASMGTGYSNQPQHF TGTGCCAGCATGGGGACAGGCTATAGCAATCAGCCCCAGCATTTT
TRBJ1-2 TRBD1 TRBV6-2/TRBV6-3 NA CASSDRGDLYGYTF TGTGCCAGCAGTGACAGGGGGGACTTATATGGCTACACCTTC
TRBJ2-3 NA TRBV6-2/TRBV6-3 NA CASSYGSSTDTQYF TGTGCCAGCAGTTACGGGAGTAGCACAGATACGCAGTATTTT
TRBJ1-2 NA TRBV4-2 NA CASSQEETYNYGYTF TGTGCCAGCAGCCAAGAAGAGACATATAACTATGGCTACACCTTC
TRBJ1-3 TRBD1 TRBV19 NA CASSMPDRDGNTIYF TGTGCCAGTAGTATGCCCGACAGGGACGGAAACACCATATATTTT
TRBJ2-2 NA TRBV5-1 once CASQTSGNTGELFF TGCGCCAGCCAAACCTCAGGGAACACCGGGGAGCTGTTTTTT
TRBJ2-7 NA TRBV12-1 NA CASSHQRLDAYEQYF TGTGCCAGCAGCCACCAGCGCCTAGACGCATACGAGCAGTACTTC
TRBJ2-3 NA TRBV4-1 NA CASSHYPQQVGGTDTQYF TGCGCCAGCAGCCATTACCCCCAACAGGTTGGCGGGACAGATACGCAGTATTTT
TRBJ2-3 TRBD2 TRBV30 NA CAWSREGLAGPRGAQYF TGTGCCTGGAGTCGAGAAGGACTAGCGGGGCCCCGGGGGGCGCAGTATTTT
TRBJ2-5 TRBD1 TRBV13 NA CASSPPTGGLETQYF TGTGCCAGCAGCCCCCCTACAGGGGGCCTTGAGACCCAGTACTTC
TRBJ1-5 TRBD1 TRBV30 many CAWSKGQGDQPQHF TGTGCCTGGAGTAAGGGGCAGGGGGATCAGCCCCAGCATTTT
TRBJ2-3 TRBD2 TRBV30 NA CAWSSGGSDTQYF TGTGCCTGGAGTAGCGGGGGCTCAGATACGCAGTATTTT
TRBJ1-6 TRBD1 TRBV19 once CASSDRDSYNSPLHF TGTGCCAGTAGTGACCGGGACAGCTATAATTCACCCCTCCACTTT
TRBJ2-2 NA TRBV7-3 NA CASSLSSTGELFF TGTGCCAGCAGCTTAAGCAGCACCGGGGAGCTGTTTTTT
TRBJ2-3 TRBD1 TRBV5-4 NA CASSLAGTGSDTQYF TGTGCCAGCAGCTTGGCAGGGACAGGGTCGGATACGCAGTATTTT
TRBJ2-1 TRBD2 TRBV19 few CASRGLAGGRYNEQFF TGTGCCAGTAGAGGGCTAGCGGGGGGCAGATACAATGAGCAGTTCTTC
TRBJ1-5 NA TRBV7-9 NA CASSGGDGQPQHF TGTGCCAGCAGCGGTGGGGACGGGCAGCCCCAGCATTTT
TRBJ2-1 TRBD1 TRBV11-1 NA CASSPLGTGGLEQFF TGTGCCAGCAGCCCCCTCGGGACAGGGGGTCTTGAGCAGTTCTTC
TRBJ1-6 NA TRBV10-3 NA CAIMGTLNSPLHF TGTGCCATCATGGGGACGCTTAATTCACCCCTCCACTTT
TRBJ1-5 NA TRBV2 NA CASGGSGNQPQHF TGTGCCAGCGGTGGGAGCGGCAATCAGCCCCAGCATTTT
TRBJ2-3 TRBD1 TRBV19 NA CASSFGTGRLDTQYF TGTGCCAGTAGTTTCGGGACAGGGCGACTGGATACGCAGTATTTT
TRBJ1-3 NA TRBV28 NA CASVNTAGNTIYF TGTGCCAGCGTCAATACCGCTGGAAACACCATATATTTT
TRBJ1-2 NA TRBV6-5 NA CASGLGVLYGYTF TGTGCCAGCGGCCTGGGGGTACTCTATGGCTACACCTTC
TRBJ2-2 NA TRBV6-4 NA CASAEVGSNTGELFF TGTGCCAGCGCCGAGGTGGGGTCGAACACCGGGGAGCTGTTTTTT
TRBJ2-1 TRBD2 TRBV28 NA CASSLAGGFNEQFF TGTGCCAGCAGTTTAGCGGGGGGGTTTAATGAGCAGTTCTTC